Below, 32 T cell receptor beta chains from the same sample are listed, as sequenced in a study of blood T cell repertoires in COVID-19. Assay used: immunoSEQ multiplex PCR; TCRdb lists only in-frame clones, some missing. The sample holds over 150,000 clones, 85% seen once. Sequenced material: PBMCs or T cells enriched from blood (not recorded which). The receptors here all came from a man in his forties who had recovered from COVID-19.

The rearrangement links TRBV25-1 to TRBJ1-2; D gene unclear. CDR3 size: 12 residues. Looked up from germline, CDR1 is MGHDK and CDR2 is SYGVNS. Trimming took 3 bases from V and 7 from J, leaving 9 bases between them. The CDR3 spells CASSDPGSGYTF. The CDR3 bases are TGTGCCAGCAGTGATCCCGGGAGTGGCTACACCTTC.

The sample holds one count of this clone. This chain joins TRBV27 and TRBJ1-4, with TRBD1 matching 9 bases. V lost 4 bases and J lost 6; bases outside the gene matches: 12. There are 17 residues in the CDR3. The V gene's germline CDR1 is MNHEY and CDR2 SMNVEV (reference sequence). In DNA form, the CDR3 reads TGTGCCAGCAGTTCGACCCTAACAGGGGGCATGCATGAAAAACTGTTTTTT. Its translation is CASSSTLTGGMHEKLFF.

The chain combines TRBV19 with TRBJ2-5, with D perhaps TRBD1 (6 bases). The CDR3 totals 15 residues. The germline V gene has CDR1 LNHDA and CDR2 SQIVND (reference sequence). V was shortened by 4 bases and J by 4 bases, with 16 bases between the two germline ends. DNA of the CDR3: TGTGCCAGTAGTAGTCGGGGACATGGCGGAGAGACCCAGTACTTC. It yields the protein CASSSRGHGGETQYF.

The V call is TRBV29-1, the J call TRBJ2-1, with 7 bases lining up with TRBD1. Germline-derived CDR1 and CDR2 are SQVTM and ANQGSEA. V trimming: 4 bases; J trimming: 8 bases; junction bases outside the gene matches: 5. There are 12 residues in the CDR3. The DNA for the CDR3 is TGCAGCGTTGGAGTAGGGGGCGATGAGCAGTTCTTC. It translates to CSVGVGGDEQFF.

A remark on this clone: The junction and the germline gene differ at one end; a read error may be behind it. CDR3 residues: CASAPVTVSPYEQYF. The CDR3 coding sequence is TGTGCCAGCGCACCGGTGACAGTCTCTCCTTACGAGCAGTACTTC. The chain carries TRBV18 and TRBJ2-7; D is possibly TRBD1 (5 bases). The V gene's germline CDR1 is KGHSH and CDR2 LQKENI. This CDR3 contains 15 residues.

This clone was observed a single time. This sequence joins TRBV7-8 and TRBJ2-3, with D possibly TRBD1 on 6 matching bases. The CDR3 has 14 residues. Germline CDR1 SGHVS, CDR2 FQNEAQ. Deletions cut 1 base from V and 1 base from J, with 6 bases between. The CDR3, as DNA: TGTGCCAGCAGCTTAGACAGGGGCACAGATACGCAGTATTTT. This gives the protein CASSLDRGTDTQYF. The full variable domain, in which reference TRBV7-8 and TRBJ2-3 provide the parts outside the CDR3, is GAGVSQSPRYKVAKRGQDVALRCDPISGHVSLFWYQQALGQGPEFLTYFQNEAQLDKSGLPSDRFFAERPEGSVSTLKIQRTQQEDSAVYLCASSLDRGTDTQYFGPGTRLTVL.

The CDR3 region is CASSPQTGFYSPLHF. The DNA for the CDR3 is TGTGCCAGCAGTCCGCAGACAGGTTTTTATTCACCCCTCCACTTT. J is TRBJ1-6 and V is TRBV27, with D possibly TRBD1 on 6 matching bases. The length of the CDR3 is 15 residues. Germline loops: CDR1 MNHEY, CDR2 SMNVEV (reference sequence). V gave up 5 bases and J gave up 8 bases, with 16 bases separating them.

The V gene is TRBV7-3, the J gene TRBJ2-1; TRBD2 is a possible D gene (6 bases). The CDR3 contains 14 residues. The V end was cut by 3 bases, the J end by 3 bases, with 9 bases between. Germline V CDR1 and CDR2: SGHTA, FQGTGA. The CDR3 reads CASSLGRDYNEQFF. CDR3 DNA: TGTGCCAGCAGCTTGGGGCGGGACTACAATGAGCAGTTCTTC. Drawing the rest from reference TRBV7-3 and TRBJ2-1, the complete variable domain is GAGVSQTPSNKVTEKGKYVELRCDPISGHTALYWYRQSLGQGPEFLIYFQGTGAADDSGLPNDRFFAVRPEGSVSTLKIQRTERGDSAVYLCASSLGRDYNEQFFGPGTRLTVL.

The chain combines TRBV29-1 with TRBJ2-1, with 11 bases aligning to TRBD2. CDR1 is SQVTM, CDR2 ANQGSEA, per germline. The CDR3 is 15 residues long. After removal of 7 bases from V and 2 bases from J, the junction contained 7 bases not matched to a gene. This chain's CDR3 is CSATGTSGPYNEQFF. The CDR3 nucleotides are TGCAGCGCCACCGGGACTAGCGGCCCCTACAATGAGCAGTTCTTC.

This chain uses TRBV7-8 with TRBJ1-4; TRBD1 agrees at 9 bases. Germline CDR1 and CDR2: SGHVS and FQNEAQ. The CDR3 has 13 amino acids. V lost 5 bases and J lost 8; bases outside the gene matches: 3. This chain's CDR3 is CASSDRGNEKLFF. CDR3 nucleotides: TGTGCCAGCAGCGACAGGGGGAACGAAAAACTGTTTTTT.

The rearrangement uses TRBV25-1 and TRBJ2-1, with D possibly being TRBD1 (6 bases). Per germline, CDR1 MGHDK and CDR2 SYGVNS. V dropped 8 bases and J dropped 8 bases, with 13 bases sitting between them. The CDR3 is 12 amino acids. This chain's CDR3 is CASARGLDEQFF. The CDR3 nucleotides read TGTGCCAGCGCAAGGGGGTTGGATGAGCAGTTCTTC.

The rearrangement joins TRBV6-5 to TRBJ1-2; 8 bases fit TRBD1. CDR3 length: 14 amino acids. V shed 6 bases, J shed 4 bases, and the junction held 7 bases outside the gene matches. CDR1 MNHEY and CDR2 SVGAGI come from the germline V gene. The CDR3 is CASSRQGYSYGYTF. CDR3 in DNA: TGTGCCAGCAGCCGACAGGGGTATAGCTATGGCTACACCTTC.

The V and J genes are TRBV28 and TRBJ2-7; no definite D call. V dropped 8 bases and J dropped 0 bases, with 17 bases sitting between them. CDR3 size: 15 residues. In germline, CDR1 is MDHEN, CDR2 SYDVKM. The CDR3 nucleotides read TGTGCCAGCGCAAGCCCGGAATGGAGCTCCTACGAGCAGTACTTC. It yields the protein CASASPEWSSYEQYF.

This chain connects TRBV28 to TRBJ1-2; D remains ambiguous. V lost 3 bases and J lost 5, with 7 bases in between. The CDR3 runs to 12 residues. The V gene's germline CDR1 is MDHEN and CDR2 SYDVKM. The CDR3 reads CASSLEEYGYTF. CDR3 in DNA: TGTGCCAGCAGTTTGGAGGAGTATGGCTACACCTTC.

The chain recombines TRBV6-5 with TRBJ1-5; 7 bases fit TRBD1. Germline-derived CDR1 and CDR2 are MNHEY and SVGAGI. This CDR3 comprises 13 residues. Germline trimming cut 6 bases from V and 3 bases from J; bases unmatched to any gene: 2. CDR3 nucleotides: TGTGCCAGCAGGGGACAGTACAATCAGCCCCAGCATTTT. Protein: CASRGQYNQPQHF.

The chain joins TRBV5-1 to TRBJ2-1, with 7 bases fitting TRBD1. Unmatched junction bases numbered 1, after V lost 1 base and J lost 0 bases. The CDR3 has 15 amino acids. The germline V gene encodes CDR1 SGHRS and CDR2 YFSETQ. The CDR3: CASSLRQGSYNEQFF. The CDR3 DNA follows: TGCGCCAGCAGCTTGAGACAGGGCTCCTACAATGAGCAGTTCTTC.

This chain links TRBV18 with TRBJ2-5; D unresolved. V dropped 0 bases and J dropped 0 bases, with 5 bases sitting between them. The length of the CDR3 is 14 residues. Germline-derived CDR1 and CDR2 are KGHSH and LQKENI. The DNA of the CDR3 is TGTGCCAGCTCACCACCGGCCCACCAAGAGACCCAGTACTTC. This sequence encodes CASSPPAHQETQYF.

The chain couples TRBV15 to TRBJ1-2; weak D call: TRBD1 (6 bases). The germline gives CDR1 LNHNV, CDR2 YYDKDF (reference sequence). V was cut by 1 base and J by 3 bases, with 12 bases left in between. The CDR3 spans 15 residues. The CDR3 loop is CATSRVRGRDYGYTF. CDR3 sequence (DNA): TGTGCCACCAGCAGAGTTAGGGGGAGGGACTATGGCTACACCTTC.

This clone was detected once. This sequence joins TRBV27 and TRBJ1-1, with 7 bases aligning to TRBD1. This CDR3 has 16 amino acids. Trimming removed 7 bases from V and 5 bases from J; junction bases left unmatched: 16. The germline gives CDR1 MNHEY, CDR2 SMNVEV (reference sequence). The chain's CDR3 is CASTVLGLTGETEAFF. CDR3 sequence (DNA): TGTGCCAGCACTGTCCTCGGGCTAACAGGGGAGACTGAAGCTTTCTTT.

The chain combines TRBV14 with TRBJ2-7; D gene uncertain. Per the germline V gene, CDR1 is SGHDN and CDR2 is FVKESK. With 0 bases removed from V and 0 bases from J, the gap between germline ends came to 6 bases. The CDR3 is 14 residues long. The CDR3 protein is CASSQDLASYEQYF. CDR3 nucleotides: TGTGCCAGCAGCCAAGATTTAGCCTCCTACGAGCAGTACTTC.

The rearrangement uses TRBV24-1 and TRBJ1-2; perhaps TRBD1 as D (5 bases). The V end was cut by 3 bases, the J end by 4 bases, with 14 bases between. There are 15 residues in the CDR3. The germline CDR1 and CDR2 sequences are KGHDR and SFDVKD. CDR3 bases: TGTGCCACCAGTGATGAAACAGGCCCCTCCTATGGCTACACCTTC. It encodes CATSDETGPSYGYTF.

The CDR3 sequence: CATSDLTGGSYNEQFF. CDR3 DNA: TGTGCCACCAGTGATTTAACCGGTGGCTCCTACAATGAGCAGTTCTTC. The chain uses TRBV24-1 and TRBJ2-1, with D uncertain. The V and J ends lost 1 base and 0 bases respectively, with 9 bases between them. This CDR3 has 16 amino acids. Per germline, CDR1 KGHDR and CDR2 SFDVKD.

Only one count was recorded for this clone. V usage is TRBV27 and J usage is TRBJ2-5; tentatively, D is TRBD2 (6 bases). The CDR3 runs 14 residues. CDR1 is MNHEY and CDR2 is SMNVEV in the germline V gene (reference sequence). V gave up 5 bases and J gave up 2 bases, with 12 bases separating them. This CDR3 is CASSHGGPQETQYF. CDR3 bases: TGTGCCAGCAGTCACGGAGGGCCACAAGAGACCCAGTACTTC.

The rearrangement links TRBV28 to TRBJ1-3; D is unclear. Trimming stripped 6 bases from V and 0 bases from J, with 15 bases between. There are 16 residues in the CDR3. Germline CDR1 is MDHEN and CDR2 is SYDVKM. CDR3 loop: CASSPRAGPSGNTIYF. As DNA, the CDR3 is TGTGCCAGCAGCCCGCGGGCAGGACCCTCTGGAAACACCATATATTTT.

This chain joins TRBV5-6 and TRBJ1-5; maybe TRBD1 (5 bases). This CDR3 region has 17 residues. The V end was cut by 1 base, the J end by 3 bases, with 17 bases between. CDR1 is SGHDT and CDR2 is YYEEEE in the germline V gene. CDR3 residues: CASSLNGKGRFNQPQHF. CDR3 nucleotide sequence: TGTGCCAGCAGCTTGAACGGAAAGGGGCGCTTCAATCAGCCCCAGCATTTT.

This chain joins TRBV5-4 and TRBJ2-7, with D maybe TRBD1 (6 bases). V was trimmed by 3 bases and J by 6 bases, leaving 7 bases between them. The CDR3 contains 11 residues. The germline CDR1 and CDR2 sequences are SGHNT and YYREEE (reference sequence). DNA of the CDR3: TGTGCCAGCAGCTCAGGGGTCGAGCAGTACTTC. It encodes CASSSGVEQYF.

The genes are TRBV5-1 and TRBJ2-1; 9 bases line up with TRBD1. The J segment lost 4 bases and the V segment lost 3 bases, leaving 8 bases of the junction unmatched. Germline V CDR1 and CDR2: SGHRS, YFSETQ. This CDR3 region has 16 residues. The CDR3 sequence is CASSSTPGQGYNEQFF. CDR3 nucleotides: TGCGCCAGCAGCTCAACACCGGGACAGGGTTACAATGAGCAGTTCTTC. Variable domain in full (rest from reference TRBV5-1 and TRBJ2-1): KAGVTQTPRYLIKTRGQQVTLSCSPISGHRSVSWYQQTPGQGLQFLFEYFSETQRNKGNFPGRFSGRQFSNSRSEMNVSTLELGDSALYLCASSSTPGQGYNEQFFGPGTRLTVL.

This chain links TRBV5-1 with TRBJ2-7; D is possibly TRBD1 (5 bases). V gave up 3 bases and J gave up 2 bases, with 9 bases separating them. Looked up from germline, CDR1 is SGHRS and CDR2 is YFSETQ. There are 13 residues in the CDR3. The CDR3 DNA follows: TGCGCCAGCAGCTCGGACAACACCTACGAGCAGTACTTC. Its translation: CASSSDNTYEQYF.

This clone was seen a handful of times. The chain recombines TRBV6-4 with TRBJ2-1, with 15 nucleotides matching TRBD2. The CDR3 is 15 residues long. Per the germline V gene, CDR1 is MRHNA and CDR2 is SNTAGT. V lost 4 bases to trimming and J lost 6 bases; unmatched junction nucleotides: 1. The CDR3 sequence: CASSGTSGGANEQFF. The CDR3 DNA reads TGTGCCAGCAGTGGGACTAGCGGGGGGGCCAATGAGCAGTTCTTC.

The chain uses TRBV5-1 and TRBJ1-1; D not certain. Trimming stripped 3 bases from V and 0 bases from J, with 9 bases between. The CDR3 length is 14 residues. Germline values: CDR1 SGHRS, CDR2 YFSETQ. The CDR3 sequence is CASSWEGVNTEAFF. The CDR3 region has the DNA TGCGCCAGCAGCTGGGAGGGAGTGAACACTGAAGCTTTCTTT. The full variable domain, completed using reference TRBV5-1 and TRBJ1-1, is KAGVTQTPRYLIKTRGQQVTLSCSPISGHRSVSWYQQTPGQGLQFLFEYFSETQRNKGNFPGRFSGRQFSNSRSEMNVSTLELGDSALYLCASSWEGVNTEAFFGQGTRLTVV.

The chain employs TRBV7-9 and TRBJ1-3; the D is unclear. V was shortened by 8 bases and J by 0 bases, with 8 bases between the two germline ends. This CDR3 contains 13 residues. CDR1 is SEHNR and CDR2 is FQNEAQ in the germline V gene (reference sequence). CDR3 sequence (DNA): TGTGCCAGCCGGAGCGGCTCTGGAAACACCATATATTTT. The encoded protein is CASRSGSGNTIYF.

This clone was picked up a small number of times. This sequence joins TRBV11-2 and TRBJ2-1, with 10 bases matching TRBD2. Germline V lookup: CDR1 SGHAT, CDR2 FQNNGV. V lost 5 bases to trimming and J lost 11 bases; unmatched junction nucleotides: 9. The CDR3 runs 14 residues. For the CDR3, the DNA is TGTGCCAGCAGCCCCGCTAGCGGGAGATTGAAGCAGTTCTTC. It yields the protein CASSPASGRLKQFF. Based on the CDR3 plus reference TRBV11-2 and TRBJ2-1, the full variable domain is EAGVAQSPRYKIIEKRQSVAFWCNPISGHATLYWYQQILGQGPKLLIQFQNNGVVDDSQLPKDRFSAERLKGVDSTLKIQPAKLEDSAVYLCASSPASGRLKQFFGPGTRLTVL.